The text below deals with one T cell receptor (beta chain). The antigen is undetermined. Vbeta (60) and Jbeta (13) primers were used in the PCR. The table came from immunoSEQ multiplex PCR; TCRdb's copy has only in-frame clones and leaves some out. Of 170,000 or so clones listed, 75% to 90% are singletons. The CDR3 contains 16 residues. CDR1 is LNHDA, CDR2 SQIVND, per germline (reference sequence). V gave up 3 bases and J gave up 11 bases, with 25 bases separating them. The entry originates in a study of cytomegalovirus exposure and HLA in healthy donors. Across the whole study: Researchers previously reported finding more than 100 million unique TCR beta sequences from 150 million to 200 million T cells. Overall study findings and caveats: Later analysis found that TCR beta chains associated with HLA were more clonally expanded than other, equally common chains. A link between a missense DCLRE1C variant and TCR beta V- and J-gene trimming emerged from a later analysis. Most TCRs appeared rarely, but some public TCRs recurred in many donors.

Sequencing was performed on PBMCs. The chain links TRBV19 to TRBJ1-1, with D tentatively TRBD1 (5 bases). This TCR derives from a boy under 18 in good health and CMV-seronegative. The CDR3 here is CASSIDWQGGSIWAFF. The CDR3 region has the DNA TGTGCCAGTAGTATCGATTGGCAGGGAGGATCGATATGGGCTTTCTTT.